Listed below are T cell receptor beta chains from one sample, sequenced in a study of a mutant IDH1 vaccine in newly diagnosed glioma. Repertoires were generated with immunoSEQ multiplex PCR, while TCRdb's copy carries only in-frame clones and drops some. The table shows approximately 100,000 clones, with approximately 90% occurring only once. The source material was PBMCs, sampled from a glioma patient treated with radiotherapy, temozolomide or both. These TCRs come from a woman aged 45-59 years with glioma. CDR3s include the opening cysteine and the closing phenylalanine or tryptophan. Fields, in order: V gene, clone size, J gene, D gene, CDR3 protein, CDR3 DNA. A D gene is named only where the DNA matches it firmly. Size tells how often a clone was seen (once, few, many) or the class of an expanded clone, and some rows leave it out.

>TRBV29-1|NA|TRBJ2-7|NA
CSVEDSSYEQYF
TGCAGCGTTGAGGACAGTTCCTACGAGCAGTACTTC
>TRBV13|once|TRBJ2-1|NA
CASSSSTQGSNEQFF
TGTGCCAGCAGCTCAAGTACGCAGGGCTCTAATGAGCAGTTCTTC
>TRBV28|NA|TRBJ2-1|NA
CASLRGGYNEQFF
TGTGCTAGCCTCAGGGGGGGATACAATGAGCAGTTCTTC
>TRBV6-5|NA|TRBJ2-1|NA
CASSVRVRNEQFF
TGTGCCAGCAGTGTGAGGGTTCGGAATGAGCAGTTCTTC
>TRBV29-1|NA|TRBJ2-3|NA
CSADSTDTQYF
TGCAGCGCCGATAGCACAGATACGCAGTATTTT
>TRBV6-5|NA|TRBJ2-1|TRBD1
CASSYGPDREYNEQFF
TGTGCCAGCAGTTACGGGCCGGACAGGGAATACAATGAGCAGTTCTTC
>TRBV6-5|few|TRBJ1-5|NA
CASSYNSNQPQHF
TGTGCCAGCAGTTACAATAGCAATCAGCCCCAGCATTTT
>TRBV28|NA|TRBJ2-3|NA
CASSIPPITDTQYF
TGTGCCAGCAGTATACCGCCTATCACAGATACGCAGTATTTT
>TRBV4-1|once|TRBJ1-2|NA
CASSQDLDRFNYGYTF
TGCGCCAGCAGCCAAGATCTTGACAGATTTAACTATGGCTACACCTTC
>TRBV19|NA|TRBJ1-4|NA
CASSIGGNEKLFF
TGTGCCAGTAGTATTGGGGGTAATGAAAAACTGTTTTTT
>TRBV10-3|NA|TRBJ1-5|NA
CAMNRAGQPQHF
TGTGCCATGAACAGGGCAGGTCAGCCCCAGCATTTT
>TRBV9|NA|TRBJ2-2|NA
CASSGRDSSNTGELFF
TGTGCCAGCAGCGGACGGGACTCCTCCAACACCGGGGAGCTGTTTTTT
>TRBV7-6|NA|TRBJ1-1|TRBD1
CASSHAAAGQGTEAFF
TGTGCCAGCAGCCACGCGGCGGCAGGACAGGGGACTGAAGCTTTCTTT
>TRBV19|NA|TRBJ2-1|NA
CASSIGPNNEQFF
TGTGCCAGTAGTATAGGCCCGAACAATGAGCAGTTCTTC
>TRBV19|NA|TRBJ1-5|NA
CASSLGPYSNQPQHF
TGTGCCAGTAGCCTGGGACCGTATAGCAATCAGCCCCAGCATTTT
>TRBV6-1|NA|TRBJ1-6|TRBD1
CASSRGGTGGPPLHF
TGTGCCAGCAGTAGAGGGGGGACAGGGGGCCCTCCCCTCCACTTT
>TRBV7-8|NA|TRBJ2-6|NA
CASSLGHSGANVLTF
TGTGCCAGCAGCTTAGGACATTCTGGGGCCAACGTCCTGACTTTC
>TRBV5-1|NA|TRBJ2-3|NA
CASTEGSTDTQYF
TGCGCCAGCACCGAGGGTAGCACAGATACGCAGTATTTT
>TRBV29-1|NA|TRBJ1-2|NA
CSVDGRNYGYTF
TGCAGCGTTGATGGACGGAACTATGGCTACACCTTC
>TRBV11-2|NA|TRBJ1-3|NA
CASSFWESGNTIYF
TGTGCCAGCAGCTTTTGGGAGTCTGGAAACACCATATATTTT
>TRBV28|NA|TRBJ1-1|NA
CASPPWGKGESYTEAFF
TGTGCCAGCCCCCCATGGGGGAAGGGGGAGTCTTACACTGAAGCTTTCTTT
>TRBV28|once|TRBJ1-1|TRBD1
CASSSVYRGTNTEAFF
TGTGCCAGCAGTTCTGTCTACAGGGGGACGAACACTGAAGCTTTCTTT
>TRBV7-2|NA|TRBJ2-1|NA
CASSPSSYNEQFF
TGTGCCAGCAGCCCGAGCTCCTACAATGAGCAGTTCTTC
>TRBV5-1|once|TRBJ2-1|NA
CASSPPRVYNEQFF
TGCGCCAGCAGCCCCCCTCGGGTTTACAATGAGCAGTTCTTC
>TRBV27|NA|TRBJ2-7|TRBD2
CASSLLASGGPYEQYF
TGTGCCAGCAGTTTATTGGCTAGCGGGGGGCCCTACGAGCAGTACTTC
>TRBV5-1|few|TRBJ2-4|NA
CASSLGGPPNIQYF
TGCGCCAGCAGCTTGGGCGGCCCCCCAAACATTCAGTACTTC
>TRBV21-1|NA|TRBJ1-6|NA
CASSKGASFNSPLHF
TGTGCCAGCAGCAAAGGGGCCAGCTTTAATTCACCCCTCCACTTT
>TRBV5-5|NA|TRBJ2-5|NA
CASSLGRPLQETQYF
TGTGCCAGCAGCTTGGGACGCCCTTTACAAGAGACCCAGTACTTC
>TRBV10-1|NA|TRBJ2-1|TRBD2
CASSGPGLAGEAEQFF
TGCGCCAGCAGTGGGCCGGGACTAGCGGGAGAAGCTGAGCAGTTCTTC